Presented here are 3 T cell receptor beta chains from one specimen sequenced in a study of patients and donors after allogeneic stem cell transplantation. One entry per CDR3 protein results from TCRdb running MiXCR on the RT-PCR reads. The repertoire holds 400,000 to 450,000 distinct CDR3 sequences, with 15% to 20% as singletons. Sequencing was done on a sample of blood, either unsorted or a sorted T cell fraction (not recorded which). These receptor sequences come from a human donor who was either an allogeneic HSCT recipient or a stem cell or donor lymphocyte infusion donor (not recorded which). It is not recorded whose cells these are; they may come from a transplant donor.

This chain links TRBV5-1 with TRBJ1-1; weak D call: TRBD1 (5 bases). The CDR3 consists of 15 residues. The germline V and J ends were trimmed by 0 bases and 2 bases, with 11 bases remaining between them. The germline V gene has CDR1 SGHRS and CDR2 YFSETQ. The CDR3 region is CASSLGRAGNTEAFF. CDR3 in DNA: TGCGCCAGCAGCTTGGGCAGGGCAGGAAACACTGAAGCTTTCTTT.

This clonotype was counted only a few times. The CDR3 DNA reads as TGTGCCAGCAGCTCACAGGGGCGAAGTGGCTACACCTTC. This encodes CASSSQGRSGYTF. V gene TRBV11-1 combines with J gene TRBJ1-2; TRBD1 aligns across 7 bases. The V gene's germline CDR1 is SGHAT and CDR2 FQDESV (reference sequence). Trimming at V came to 4 bases and at J to 7 bases, leaving 6 bases not matched to a gene. The CDR3 extends over 13 amino acids.

The V and J genes are TRBV12-5 and TRBJ2-7, with D possibly being TRBD1 (6 bases). V was cut by 0 bases and J by 3 bases, with 12 bases left in between. From germline, CDR1 is LGHNT and CDR2 FRNRAP. This CDR3 has 15 residues. The CDR3 nucleotides are TGTGCTAGTGGTTTGGTCCCACAGGGTAACTACGAGCAGTACTTC. Protein sequence: CASGLVPQGNYEQYF.